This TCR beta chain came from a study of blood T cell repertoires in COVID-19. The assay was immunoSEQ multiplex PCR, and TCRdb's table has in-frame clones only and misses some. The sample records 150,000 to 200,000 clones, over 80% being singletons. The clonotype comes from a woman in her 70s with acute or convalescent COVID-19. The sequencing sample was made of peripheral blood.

DNA for the CDR3: TGTGCCAGCAGATCCCGGACAGGGGGCTCCTACGAGCAGTACTTC. Translated: CASRSRTGGSYEQYF. The rearrangement uses TRBV5-4 and TRBJ2-7; 10 bases fit TRBD1. The junction had 5 bases not matched to a gene; V was cut back by 5 bases and J by 0 bases. The CDR3 has 15 amino acids. The germline V gene has CDR1 SGHNT and CDR2 YYREEE (reference sequence).